This TCR beta chain was recovered during a study of metastatic and nonmetastatic thyroid tumors. Study outcomes and limitations: Reported TCR beta diversity, measured in blood and tumor, was significantly higher for malignant thyroid tumors than for benign nodules.

This clone is classed as medium-sized (0.01 to 0.1%). Its antigen is still unknown. Trimming took 7 bases from V and 5 from J, leaving 14 bases between them. This CDR3 has 13 residues. Germline V gene sequence: CDR1 LNHDA, CDR2 SQIVND (reference sequence). Until they underwent thyroid surgery, no patient had received any treatment. TCRdb re-called the PCR reads through MiXCR. The data show approximately 16,000 clones, with about 31% seen just once and around an eighth held by the top ten. The rearrangement joins TRBV19 to TRBJ1-1, with TRBD1 as a possible D gene (6 bases). The sequence came from a male donor with papillary thyroid cancer or a benign thyroid nodule (not recorded which). Some clones in this sample may be carry-over from other donors' samples. Sequenced material: tumor tissue. The CDR3 sequence is CASKGTGRTEAFF. The CDR3 coding sequence is TGTGCCAGTAAGGGAACAGGGAGGACTGAAGCTTTCTTT.